One T cell receptor (beta chain) is described in this entry. Antigen unknown. Repertoires were generated with immunoSEQ multiplex PCR, while TCRdb's copy carries only in-frame clones and drops some. The table shows approximately 460,000 clones, with roughly nine tenths occurring only once. This sample stems from a study of Ad26.COV2.S vaccination and SARS-CoV-2 variants. Trimming shortened V by 7 bases and J by 1 base, and 15 bases separated the two germline ends. The length of the CDR3 is 15 residues. Germline V gene data show CDR1 as SGHRS and CDR2 as YFSETQ. Treatment given: some 19 received Ad26.COV2.S at low or high dose, single or two shots; about 5 received placebo; per-sample allocation not given. Following the first vaccine or placebo injection, samples were taken on day 63. General study findings and limits: A substantial breadth of spike-specific CD8+ and CD4+ T cell responses after vaccination has been reported.

The material sequenced was peripheral blood, taken in a trial of Ad26.COV2.S vaccine versus placebo. The genes are TRBV5-1 and TRBJ2-1; D is perhaps TRBD1 (6 bases). The receptor comes from a person between 18 and 59 years old who received the Ad26.COV2.S COVID-19 vaccine or a placebo. The CDR3 loop reads CASRYRVGSYNEQFF. CDR3 nucleotides: TGCGCCAGCCGATACAGGGTGGGGTCCTACAATGAGCAGTTCTTC.